The next 2 T cell receptor beta chains were all read from a single sample in a study of T-cell memory formation after mild COVID-19. TCRdb reprocessed the 5' RACE reads with MiXCR, giving one entry per CDR3 protein. This sample has fewer than 450,000 distinct CDR3 sequences, with more than 20% found just once. The sample consisted of PBMCs or a T cell subset sorted from them (not recorded which). These TCRs come from an adult woman who had mild COVID-19 (a few samples of this study predate the infection). Cell type and time point are not known.

V is TRBV12-3 or TRBV12-4 and J is TRBJ1-1, with D unclear. Trimming took off 5 bases at V and 9 bases at J, with 10 bases between the two ends. The CDR3 has 11 amino acids. Here the CDR3 reads CASSQFFKAFF. The DNA of the CDR3 is TGTGCCAGCAGTCAGTTTTTCAAAGCTTTCTTT.

J is TRBJ2-3 and V is TRBV6-1; D unclear. Germline lookup yields CDR1 MNHNS and CDR2 SASEGT. With 5 bases removed from V and 0 bases from J, the gap between germline ends came to 6 bases. The CDR3 runs to 13 residues. The CDR3: CASSMTSTDTQYF. Written as DNA, the CDR3 is TGTGCCAGCAGTATGACAAGCACAGATACGCAGTATTTT.